The rows below give T cell receptor beta chains drawn from one sample of a study of cytomegalovirus exposure and HLA in healthy donors. Generated by immunoSEQ multiplex PCR, the TCRdb table keeps only in-frame clones and is missing some. The sample holds 130,000 or so clones, roughly four fifths seen once. The sequencing sample was made of PBMCs. The source is a middle-aged woman in good health and CMV-seronegative. Both conserved end residues are part of each CDR3. A D gene is named only where the DNA matches it firmly. The listing skips clone size in some rows; elsewhere it reads once, few, many or a size class.

D gene: TRBD2
clone size: few
V gene: TRBV7-2
J gene: TRBJ2-1
CDR3 protein: CASSLAGTSGSNEQFF
CDR3 DNA: TGTGCCAGCAGCTTAGCCGGGACTAGCGGTTCTAATGAGCAGTTCTTC

D gene: TRBD1
clone size: NA
V gene: TRBV11-2
J gene: TRBJ2-1
CDR3 protein: CASRLTGEKGEQFF
CDR3 DNA: TGTGCCAGCCGCCTTACAGGGGAAAAGGGTGAGCAGTTCTTC

D gene: TRBD1
clone size: NA
V gene: TRBV6-5
J gene: TRBJ1-4
CDR3 protein: CASSYYFQGAEEKLFF
CDR3 DNA: TGTGCCAGCAGTTACTACTTCCAGGGGGCGGAAGAAAAACTGTTTTTT

D gene: TRBD2
clone size: NA
V gene: TRBV7-2
J gene: TRBJ2-1
CDR3 protein: CASSTLAGSSYNEQFF
CDR3 DNA: TGTGCCAGCAGCACACTAGCGGGAAGCTCCTACAATGAGCAGTTCTTC

D gene: NA
clone size: few
V gene: TRBV27
J gene: TRBJ2-6
CDR3 protein: CASSLFGGSGANVLTF
CDR3 DNA: TGTGCCAGCAGTTTATTCGGCGGGTCGGGGGCCAACGTCCTGACTTTC

D gene: TRBD1
clone size: few
V gene: TRBV18
J gene: TRBJ1-5
CDR3 protein: CASSPIAGTGADQPQHF
CDR3 DNA: TGTGCCAGCTCACCAATAGCCGGGACAGGGGCGGATCAGCCCCAGCATTTT

D gene: NA
clone size: NA
V gene: TRBV9
J gene: TRBJ1-1
CDR3 protein: CASSASTNTEAFF
CDR3 DNA: TGTGCCAGCAGCGCCTCTACGAACACTGAAGCTTTCTTT

D gene: TRBD1
clone size: NA
V gene: TRBV6-6
J gene: TRBJ2-7
CDR3 protein: CASSWDRGPYEQYF
CDR3 DNA: TGTGCCAGCAGCTGGGACAGGGGACCTTACGAGCAGTACTTC

D gene: NA
clone size: NA
V gene: TRBV2
J gene: TRBJ1-6
CDR3 protein: CASRGRVDNSPLHF
CDR3 DNA: TGTGCCAGCAGGGGCAGGGTTGATAATTCACCCCTCCACTTT

D gene: NA
clone size: NA
V gene: TRBV19
J gene: TRBJ2-1
CDR3 protein: CASSIVRGRRGGSYNEQFF
CDR3 DNA: TGTGCCAGTAGTATAGTGCGGGGAAGGCGCGGTGGCTCCTACAATGAGCAGTTCTTC

D gene: NA
clone size: NA
V gene: TRBV13
J gene: TRBJ1-1
CDR3 protein: CASSYTNLNTEAFF
CDR3 DNA: TGTGCCAGCAGCTACACCAACCTGAACACTGAAGCTTTCTTT

D gene: TRBD2
clone size: NA
V gene: TRBV6-5
J gene: TRBJ2-7
CDR3 protein: CASRTSGKVAKQYF
CDR3 DNA: TGTGCCAGCCGGACTAGCGGGAAGGTTGCGAAGCAGTACTTC

D gene: TRBD2
clone size: once
V gene: TRBV10-3
J gene: TRBJ2-1
CDR3 protein: CAISSTSGRSHEQFF
CDR3 DNA: TGTGCCATCAGCTCTACTAGCGGGAGGTCCCATGAGCAGTTCTTC

D gene: NA
clone size: NA
V gene: TRBV11-1
J gene: TRBJ1-1
CDR3 protein: CASSSSRWTEAFF
CDR3 DNA: TGTGCCAGCAGCTCGAGCCGGTGGACTGAAGCTTTCTTT

D gene: TRBD1
clone size: NA
V gene: TRBV19
J gene: TRBJ2-1
CDR3 protein: CASSFGTGFYNEQFF
CDR3 DNA: TGTGCCAGTAGTTTCGGGACAGGGTTCTACAATGAGCAGTTCTTC

D gene: NA
clone size: NA
V gene: TRBV28
J gene: TRBJ2-5
CDR3 protein: CASTPTLALETQYF
CDR3 DNA: TGTGCCAGCACTCCCACCCTAGCGTTAGAGACCCAGTACTTC

D gene: NA
clone size: NA
V gene: TRBV6-1
J gene: TRBJ2-7
CDR3 protein: CASSRTASYEQYF
CDR3 DNA: TGTGCCAGCAGTAGGACAGCCTCCTACGAGCAGTACTTC

D gene: NA
clone size: once
V gene: TRBV7-9
J gene: TRBJ2-7
CDR3 protein: CSSRGTAASYEQYF
CDR3 DNA: TGTTCCAGCAGAGGAACAGCAGCTTCCTACGAGCAGTACTTC

D gene: NA
clone size: NA
V gene: TRBV10-1
J gene: TRBJ2-7
CDR3 protein: CASSEWQGPREQYF
CDR3 DNA: TGCGCCAGCAGTGAGTGGCAGGGGCCTCGGGAGCAGTACTTC

D gene: NA
clone size: NA
V gene: TRBV19
J gene: TRBJ2-3
CDR3 protein: CASSQGSTDTQYF
CDR3 DNA: TGTGCCAGTAGCCAGGGAAGCACAGATACGCAGTATTTT

D gene: NA
clone size: medium-sized
V gene: TRBV4-2
J gene: TRBJ1-1
CDR3 protein: CASSQEMGTNTEAFF
CDR3 DNA: TGTGCCAGCAGCCAAGAGATGGGCACGAACACTGAAGCTTTCTTT

D gene: NA
clone size: NA
V gene: TRBV5-1
J gene: TRBJ2-7
CDR3 protein: CASSLDIYEQYF
CDR3 DNA: TGCGCCAGCAGCTTGGACATCTACGAGCAGTACTTC